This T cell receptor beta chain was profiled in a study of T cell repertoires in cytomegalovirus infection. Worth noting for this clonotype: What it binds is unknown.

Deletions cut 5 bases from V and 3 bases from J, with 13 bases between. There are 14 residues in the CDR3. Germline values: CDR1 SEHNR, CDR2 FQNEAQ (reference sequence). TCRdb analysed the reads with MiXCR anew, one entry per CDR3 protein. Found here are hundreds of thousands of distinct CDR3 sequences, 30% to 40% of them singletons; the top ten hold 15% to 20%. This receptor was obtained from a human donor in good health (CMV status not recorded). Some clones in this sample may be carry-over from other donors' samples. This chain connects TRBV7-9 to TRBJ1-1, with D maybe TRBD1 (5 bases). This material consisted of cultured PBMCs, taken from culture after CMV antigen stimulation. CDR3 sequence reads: CASSLGGVYTEAFF. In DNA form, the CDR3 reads TGTGCCAGCAGCCTGGGGGGGGTATACACTGAAGCTTTCTTT.